This entry concerns a single T cell receptor beta chain. This clone was counted between two and nine times. This clone's antigen is unknown. Per-base qualities were not stored, and no clone one base away is much larger. The cohort consisted of 666 healthy bone marrow donors. At the time of sampling, all cohort members were nominally healthy, though unrecorded immune exposures were likely present. The donor was CMV seronegative and was included in the group of 352 seronegative cohort members. A peripheral blood sample was provided by each donor, and peripheral blood mononuclear cells were used for TCR beta sequencing. The Qiagen DNeasy Blood Extraction Kit was used to extract genomic DNA from the blood cell samples. The CDR3, from cysteine to phenylalanine, totals 11 residues. Just the 33-base CDR3 DNA is kept, in frame starting at base 1. From a lookup of the germline V gene, CDR1 and CDR2 are ENHRY and SYGVKD. The V end loses 5 bases and the J end loses 8 bases, and a stretch of 7 bases separates them.

The library was produced with the immunoSEQ multiplex PCR assay. The multiplex PCR relied on a mix of 60 forward primers for TCR Vbeta segments and 13 reverse primers for TCR Jbeta segments. A multiplex PCR assay on genomic DNA amplified the CDR3 region of rearranged TCR beta genes. The amplified TCR beta libraries were sequenced on the Illumina HiSeq System as 87-base-pair reads. The published analysis was carried out like this. Across the 700 or so repertoires, a later analysis counted roughly 84 million unique TCR beta chains, approximately 12 million of which were shared by at least two donors. Raw reads were error-corrected and collapsed into unique sequences by a nearest-neighbor algorithm in which closely related sequences were merged to remove PCR and sequencing errors. V, D and J gene segments were assigned by aligning CDR3 sequences to IMGT reference sequences. For a sequence to be retained, a match of at least six nucleotides was required to both a V gene segment and a J gene segment. A rearrangement counted as productive if the CDR3 had no stop codons and remained in frame with V and J, and every other rearrangement counted as non-productive. CDR3 was defined by IMGT convention, running from the second conserved V-encoded cysteine to the conserved J-encoded phenylalanine. Sequences without an unambiguous match to a single V gene segment were excluded from the earlier analysis of about 630 of the donors. An earlier analysis of over 450 of the donors classified V segments as functional when productive rearrangements were above 56.7% and as segregating when the standard deviation between donors was above 5%. A statistical classification framework was built to diagnose cytomegalovirus status from the catalog of TCR beta chain sequences. A later analysis assigned V and J genes by comparing TCR nucleotide sequences with IMGT/GENE-DB human TR gene sequences. The TCRdist pipeline was used in a later analysis to assign CDR3 sequences and most-parsimonious VDJ recombination scenarios. A later analysis defined each TCR beta chain by its CDR3 amino acid sequence plus V-gene family, and excluded reads lacking a unique V-gene family. To address suspected cross-contamination and a sequencing artifact, a later analysis removed approximately 600 highly shared, low-generation-probability nucleotide sequences. In a later analysis, a clonal expansion index was calculated for each public chain from normalized within-repertoire ranks of inferred template counts. In a later analysis, generation probabilities were computed using a VDJ recombination model fitted to out-of-frame rearrangements, and the results were checked against IGoR. Hypergeometric tests were used in a later analysis to score TCR-TCR, TCR-HLA and TCR-CMV co-occurrence, with a repertoire-size bias correction applied to the TCR pairs. A later analysis estimated false discovery rates by permuting HLA or CMV assignments 20 times. In a later analysis, co-occurring TCRs were grouped using DBSCAN, with TCRdist sequence similarity added in when clustering inside HLA-allele-positive subsets. Repertoires with fewer than 30,000 or more than 120,000 public chains were left out of co-occurrence clustering, as were about 5 repertoires with anomalous nucleotide sharing. TCRdb stores this immuneACCESS table with in-frame sequences only. Part of the clones is absent; in the studies checked, under half of the shortfall reflects unresolved V genes, and no reason is known for the rest. V and J calls and clone size come straight from that table; D and trimming were deduced from the DNA. Recorded for this sample are around 170,000 clones; roughly 80% of them occurred a single time. The leading ten clones occupy 3.8% of the sample.

These data originate in a study of cytomegalovirus exposure and HLA in healthy donors (dated by TCRdb to about 2017). In the study overall: An earlier analysis of about 530 of the donors reported about 260 Gb of sequence data and around 100 million unique TCR beta sequences obtained from roughly 170 million T cells. About 300 gigabases of sequencing data and 70 million to 85 million unique TCR sequences were included in an early release covering roughly 600 HLA-typed donors. Of the 398 genotyped donors, approximately 80% were placed in the genetic ancestry cluster associated with self-reported Caucasian donors. The study aimed to test whether signatures of past pathogen exposure could be identified by cataloging public T cell receptors. The study used immunosequencing to profile the T cell repertoires of approximately 630 subjects and linked those repertoires to cytomegalovirus serostatus. A separate validation cohort of approximately 130 different subjects was used in addition to the roughly 620-subject first cohort. The study combined high-throughput TCR immunosequencing, statistical association of individual TCRs with disease status, and machine learning to predict cytomegalovirus infection status. In a later analysis, previously published TCR beta repertoires from 550 to 700 donors were re-analyzed and high-resolution HLA genotyping was added so that TCR occurrence patterns could be studied. Rather than using new phenotypic data, the later analysis identified candidate immune exposures from TCR beta sequences and from how often those sequences occurred across donors. To decide whether each TCR beta V gene segment behaved as functional or pseudogenic, an earlier analysis of approximately 600 of the donors relied on high-throughput TCR beta sequencing. Alongside the repertoire data, information on donor age, sex, ethnicity and CMV serostatus was compiled. A later genetic analysis took genome-wide SNP genotypes for about 55% of the roughly 670 donors and used that subset as a discovery cohort. Every discovery cohort repertoire had been produced on one sequencing platform. Both class I and class II loci were covered by HLA typing, at four-digit resolution. Typing coverage varied by locus: about 629-630 donors for A, B, C, DRB1 and DQB1; 522 for DQA1; about 600 for DPA1; 450 to 480 for DPB1. Four or five DR-DQ haplotypes were handled as single units for association and clustering, since linkage in the cohort was strong. On average, around 240,000 unique TCR beta nucleotide sequences were sequenced per donor among 300 to 500 genotyped donors of the cohort, with roughly 18% of those sequences being non-productive. Summary of the overall study and its limitations: About 17 rarely observed V segments, including chromosome 9 orphons, were excluded from the earlier analysis of 550 to 700 of the donors because counts were too low. Cytomegalovirus status was reported to be diagnosed by the classifier with high specificity and sensitivity in both the original and validation cohorts. It was suggested by the authors that the approach could potentially be generalized to other disease states and immunological phenotypes. Assigning TCR associations to individual alleles was difficult when HLA alleles, especially DR and DQ, strongly co-occurred. In a later analysis, most CMV-associated TCR beta chains were found to appear HLA-restricted, with HLA associations seemingly driven largely by CMV exposure. A cluster of highly shared sequence variants was judged likely to be a technical artifact of the sequencing pipeline. A later analysis reported that several top co-occurrence clusters appeared linked to parvovirus B19, influenza, CMV and Epstein-Barr virus. Most TCR sequences were observed very rarely across donors, whereas some public TCRs were present in many individuals. Only TCR beta chains were sequenced in this cohort, and the absence of alpha or paired-chain data limited detectable features. An earlier analysis of around 600 of the donors showed that most TCR beta V segments appeared in productive rearrangements either about 87% or about 30% of the time, which broadly matched IMGT annotations. In a later analysis, HLA-associated TCR beta chains were found to be more clonally expanded and to have lower generation probabilities than equally common non-associated chains. HLA typing was unavailable for some donors at each locus, so association tests used only the typed subset. Linkage disequilibrium might explain the correlated functional status among segregating V segments, but an unknown experimental factor could not be excluded. The only immune exposure information available for the cohort was CMV serostatus. V-gene and J-gene trimming of TCR beta chains was associated with a missense DCLRE1C variant in a later genetic analysis, and the association was replicated in an independent cohort. The 87-base-pair reads could not distinguish some IMGT-functional V segments, including TRBV6-2 and TRBV6-3, so those segments were excluded. A later genetic analysis reported fewer N-insertions in productive TCRs among donors in an Asian-associated ancestry cluster than the approximately 670-donor mean. The presence/absence analyses assumed that sequencing depth was roughly uniform across donors, and that assumption may not be true. Specific HLA alleles were associated with some 15,000 TCR beta sequences at a false discovery rate of 0.05 in a later analysis. A further reported finding was that TCR beta sequences accurately predicted the HLA-A and HLA-B alleles for most subjects in the first cohort. In a later analysis, TCR association rates were found to vary across HLA loci, with the most associated TCRs seen for DRB1 alleles and the fewest for HLA-C alleles. A few of the identified cytomegalovirus-associated TCR beta chains were confirmed in vitro to be specific for cytomegalovirus antigens. A total of fewer than 200 TCR beta chains were listed by the study as associated with cytomegalovirus.

Sequencing was performed on PBMCs. The sequence is built from TRBV10-3 and TRBJ1-3, with the D gene call left open. The receptor's source is a man between 45 and 60 years old in good health and CMV-seronegative. The DNA reads TGTGCCATCAGTACAGATTACACCATATATTTT. Its translation reads: CAISTDYTIYF.